This TCR beta chain was identified during a study of blood T cells in healthy people across ages. CDR3 length: 15 amino acids. The V and J ends lost 5 bases and 12 bases respectively, with 26 bases between them. Per the germline V gene, CDR1 is SGHTA and CDR2 is FQGNSA. Study results and caveats: Relative to aged donors, long-lived donors carried more naive CD4+ cells and displayed higher diversity. The recorded TCR beta diversity per million T cells decreased in a roughly linear manner with age. Unsorted PBMC input precluded a conclusive naive versus antigen-experienced comparison.

This clonotype appeared a few times. The target antigen is unknown. This may be a read error: a much more frequent sequence differs by one nucleotide. Alongside a J-beta primer mix, a sample-barcoded 5' primer served in a second PCR lasting about 7 to 11 cycles. TCRdb independently ran MiXCR on the 5' RACE reads; one entry per CDR3 protein. The sample holds some 900,000 distinct CDR3 sequences, 25% to 35% seen once. The sample, around 9.9 milliliters of peripheral blood, was drawn from each donor. The chain combines TRBV7-2 with TRBJ2-7, with D unclear. Sequenced: blood. The receptor's source is a woman over 75 in good health. The CDR3 protein is CASSLGESSVETRYF. CDR3 sequence (DNA): TGTGCCAGCAGCCTCGGAGAGAGTTCGGTGGAGACCCGGTACTTC.